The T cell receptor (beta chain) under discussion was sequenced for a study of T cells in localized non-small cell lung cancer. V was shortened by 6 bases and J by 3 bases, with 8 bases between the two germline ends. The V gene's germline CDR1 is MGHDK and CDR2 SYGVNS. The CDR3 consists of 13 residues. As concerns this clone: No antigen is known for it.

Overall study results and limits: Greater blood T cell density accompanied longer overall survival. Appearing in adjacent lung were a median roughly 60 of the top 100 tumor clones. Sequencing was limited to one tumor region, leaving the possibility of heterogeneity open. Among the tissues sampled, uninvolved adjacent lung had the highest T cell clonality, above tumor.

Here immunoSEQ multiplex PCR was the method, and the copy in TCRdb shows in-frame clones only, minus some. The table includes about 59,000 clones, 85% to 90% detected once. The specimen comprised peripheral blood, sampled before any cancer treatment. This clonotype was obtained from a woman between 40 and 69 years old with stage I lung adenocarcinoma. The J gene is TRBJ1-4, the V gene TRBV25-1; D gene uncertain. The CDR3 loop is CASRLTPNEKLFF. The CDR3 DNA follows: TGTGCCAGCAGACTGACACCTAATGAAAAACTGTTTTTT. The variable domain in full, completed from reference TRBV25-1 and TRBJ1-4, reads EADIYQTPRYLVIGTGKKITLECSQTMGHDKMYWYQQDPGMELHLIHYSYGVNSTEKGDLSSESTVSRIRTEHFPLTLESARPSHTSQYLCASRLTPNEKLFFGSGTQLSVL.